The rows below give T cell receptor beta chains drawn from one sample of a study of CD8 T cells in Susac syndrome. TCRdb re-called the immunoSEQ multiplex PCR reads through MiXCR, storing one row per CDR3 protein. The sample holds approximately 90,000 distinct CDR3 sequences, approximately 92% seen once. The specimen sequenced was CD8+ T cells from PBMCs. Receptor source: a human donor in good health. The CDR3 runs from the conserved cysteine through the conserved F or W. The D gene is left open where the match is weak. Not every row has a clone size; where given, it reads once, few, many or a size class.

v_gene	abundance	d_gene	j_gene	CDR3nt	CDR3aa
TRBV3-1	.	TRBD2	TRBJ2-5	TGTGCCAGCAGCCCTACCTATAGCGGGGGAACGGAGACCCAGTACTTC	CASSPTYSGGTETQYF
TRBV4-1	.	.	TRBJ2-7	TGCGCCAGCAGCCAAGCGACAGTGACCTACGAGCAGTACTTC	CASSQATVTYEQYF
TRBV13	once	.	TRBJ1-2	TGTGCCAGCAGACCCCGGGGCGCTTGGGGATATGGCTACACCTTC	CASRPRGAWGYGYTF
TRBV5-1	.	TRBD1	TRBJ2-7	TGCGCCAGCAGCGGGACAGGGCGCTACGAGCAGTACTTC	CASSGTGRYEQYF
TRBV5-8	.	.	TRBJ2-3	TGTGCCAGCAGCTTGGATTCTTTAAATTCTTTCACAGATACGCAGTATTTT	CASSLDSLNSFTDTQYF
TRBV7-2	.	.	TRBJ2-7	TGTGCCAGCAGCCCCGGTCGGCTGGAGCAGTACTTC	CASSPGRLEQYF
TRBV28	.	.	TRBJ1-1	TGTGCCAGCAGTTTAGTGGGTTGGGGGACGGGCTATGAAGCTTTCTTT	CASSLVGWGTGYEAFF
TRBV6-6	.	TRBD2	TRBJ2-1	TGTGCCAGCAGTGGGACTAGCGGGGGGCTATACAATGAGCAGTTCTTC	CASSGTSGGLYNEQFF
TRBV14	.	.	TRBJ2-7	TGTGCCAGCAGCTGGACGTACTACGAGCAGTACTTC	CASSWTYYEQYF
TRBV29-1	.	.	TRBJ2-1	TGCAGCGGTCGTAGGTTCGACGGGTCTCGGAATGAGCAGTTCTTC	CSGRRFDGSRNEQFF
TRBV18	once	.	TRBJ2-5	TGTGCCAGCTCCGGGGACGGCCTTAGGGAGACCCAGTACTTC	CASSGDGLRETQYF
TRBV30	.	.	TRBJ2-3	TGTGCCTGGAGCGAGGTTAGCACAGATACGCAGTATTTT	CAWSEVSTDTQYF
TRBV20-1	.	.	TRBJ1-5	TGCAGTGCTAGAATCAGGGGTAGCAATCAGCCCCAGCATTTT	CSARIRGSNQPQHF
TRBV2	.	.	TRBJ2-2	TGTGCCAGCAGTGAAGTAGCGGCACTGAACACCGGGGAGCTGTTTTTT	CASSEVAALNTGELFF
TRBV7-6	.	.	TRBJ2-7	TGTGCCAGCAGCTTATCGCTCGGGGGCTCCTACGAGCAGTACTTC	CASSLSLGGSYEQYF
TRBV12-3/TRBV12-4	.	.	TRBJ1-5	TGTGCCAGCACCTTGGGAGGGGGAAATCAGCCCCAGCATTTT	CASTLGGGNQPQHF
TRBV9	.	.	TRBJ1-2	TGTGCCAGCAGCGAGGGGGGGAACTATGGCTACACCTTC	CASSEGGNYGYTF
TRBV6-1	once	.	TRBJ1-5	TGTGCCAGCACCCCGGGGCAGCCCCAGCATTTT	CASTPGQPQHF
TRBV12-3/TRBV12-4	few	.	TRBJ1-2	TGTGCCAGCAGTTTAACAGGGAACTATGGCTACACCTTC	CASSLTGNYGYTF
TRBV7-9	.	.	TRBJ2-5	TGTGCCAGCAGCTTAGGAGGGGAGACAGAGACCCAGTACTTC	CASSLGGETETQYF
TRBV29-1	.	.	TRBJ2-5	TGCAGCGTTGAAGACGTCGGAGAGACCCAGTACTTC	CSVEDVGETQYF
TRBV7-9	.	TRBD2	TRBJ2-5	TGTGCCAGCAGCCAAAAGCGGGGGGCAGAAGAGACCCAGTACTTC	CASSQKRGAEETQYF
TRBV6-1	.	.	TRBJ2-7	TGTGCCAGCAGTGAGATACCGGGACCCGGTCCCTACGAGCAGTACTTC	CASSEIPGPGPYEQYF
TRBV6-6	.	.	TRBJ2-1	TGTGCCAGCAGTTACTCCCCAGGGGAGGGCAATGAGCAGTTCTTC	CASSYSPGEGNEQFF
TRBV2	.	.	TRBJ1-4	TGTGCCAGCGGGGGGGGTAACACTAATGAAAAACTGTTTTTT	CASGGGNTNEKLFF
TRBV3-1	once	.	TRBJ1-1	TGTGCCAGCAGCCAAGGTAAAGAAGCTTTCTTT	CASSQGKEAFF
TRBV2	.	.	TRBJ2-2	TGTGCCACCCGAATCGGTACCGGGGAGCTGTTTTTT	CATRIGTGELFF
TRBV9	.	.	TRBJ2-7	TGTGCCAGCAGCCAGTCAACCGGTGAGCAGTACTTC	CASSQSTGEQYF
TRBV29-1	.	.	TRBJ1-1	TGCAGCGTCCCAGACGACACTGAAGCTTTCTTT	CSVPDDTEAFF
TRBV5-1	.	TRBD1	TRBJ2-5	TGCGCCAGCAGCCCCGACAGGGGAGAGACCCAGTACTTC	CASSPDRGETQYF
TRBV7-2	.	.	TRBJ2-1	TGTGCCAGCGAACGAGGGGAGCAGTTCTTC	CASERGEQFF
TRBV20-1	.	TRBD1	TRBJ2-2	TGCAGTGCTAACCGACAGGGATCGAACACCGGGGAGCTGTTTTTT	CSANRQGSNTGELFF
TRBV2	.	TRBD2	TRBJ2-1	TGTGCCAGCAGTGCGACAGCTAGCGGGGGTCCGGACAATGAGCAGTTCTTC	CASSATASGGPDNEQFF
TRBV7-6	.	.	TRBJ1-5	TGTGCCAGCAGCCCCGAGGTCGGAGACCAGCCCCAGCATTTT	CASSPEVGDQPQHF
TRBV7-9	.	.	TRBJ1-4	TGTGCCAGCAGCTTATCCACAGGGACAACTAATGAAAAACTGTTTTTT	CASSLSTGTTNEKLFF
TRBV29-1	.	.	TRBJ2-2	TGCAGCGTCGACCATGGACAGAACGCGAACACCGGGGAGCTGTTTTTT	CSVDHGQNANTGELFF
TRBV7-6	.	.	TRBJ2-5	TGTGCCAGCAGCTTCACGGAGACCCAGTACTTC	CASSFTETQYF
TRBV30	.	.	TRBJ1-1	TGTGCCTGGAACCGTGGGGGGAACACTGAAGCTTTCTTT	CAWNRGGNTEAFF
TRBV5-1	.	.	TRBJ1-1	TGTGCCAGCAGTTTACGCGGGGGGAACACTGAAGCTTTCTTT	CASSLRGGNTEAFF
TRBV6-5	.	TRBD2	TRBJ2-5	TGTGCCAGCAGTTCCTCCCTAGCGGGGGGCCAAGAGACCCAGTACTTC	CASSSSLAGGQETQYF
TRBV7-8	.	TRBD1	TRBJ2-7	TGTGCCAGCAGCGGCCCGGGACAGGGTTATTACGAGCAGTACTTC	CASSGPGQGYYEQYF
TRBV29-1	.	.	TRBJ1-2	TGCAGCGTTGACCTCGCGGGCTACACCTTC	CSVDLAGYTF
TRBV5-1	once	.	TRBJ2-1	TGCGCCAGCAGCTCCAGTCCCTCCTCCTACAATGAGCAGTTCTTC	CASSSSPSSYNEQFF
TRBV7-9	.	.	TRBJ2-1	TGTGCCAGCAGCCTTACCGAGACTATTAACAATGAGCAGTTCTTC	CASSLTETINNEQFF
TRBV3-1	once	TRBD2	TRBJ2-2	TGTGCCAGCAGCCAAGATCGGGGAGAGCGGGGGGGCTCCGGGGAGCTGTTTTTT	CASSQDRGERGGSGELFF
TRBV7-9	.	.	TRBJ2-3	TGTGCCAGCAGCCCCAGGGCAATCAGCACAGATACGCAGTATTTT	CASSPRAISTDTQYF
TRBV11-2	.	TRBD2	TRBJ2-5	TGTGCCAGCAGCTTATTAGCGGGGGGTCAAGAGACCCAGTACTTC	CASSLLAGGQETQYF
TRBV11-2	.	TRBD1	TRBJ1-5	TGTGCCAGCAGCTTAGAACAGGGGGCGGCTCAGCCCCAGCATTTT	CASSLEQGAAQPQHF
TRBV13	.	TRBD1	TRBJ2-2	TGTGCCAGCAGCTTGACAGGGGCCACCGGGGAGCTGTTTTTT	CASSLTGATGELFF
TRBV28	.	.	TRBJ2-7	TGTGCCAGCAGCTATAGATGGTCCACTAACTACGAGCAGTACTTC	CASSYRWSTNYEQYF
TRBV6-5	.	.	TRBJ1-2	TGTGCCAGCAGTTGGGAGGGGGTGGATGGCTACACCTTC	CASSWEGVDGYTF
TRBV2	.	.	TRBJ2-1	TGTGCCAGCAGTGAATTGCCTCCTAGCTGGGGTTCGAATGAGCAGTTCTTC	CASSELPPSWGSNEQFF
TRBV6-5	.	.	TRBJ2-1	TGTGCCAGCCGCACGAGTTACAATGAGCAGTTCTTC	CASRTSYNEQFF
TRBV7-2	.	TRBD1	TRBJ2-7	TGTGCCAGCAGCTGGGACAGGGCTTACGAGCAGTACTTC	CASSWDRAYEQYF
TRBV4-1	once	.	TRBJ1-5	TGCGCCAGCAGCCAAGTAAGAGGCCAGCCCCAGCATTTT	CASSQVRGQPQHF
TRBV10-3	.	TRBD2	TRBJ2-1	TGTGCCATCAGTGAGCGGGGGGATTTCTCCTACAATGAGCAGTTCTTC	CAISERGDFSYNEQFF
TRBV19	.	.	TRBJ1-2	TGTGCCAGTAGCTTCCTCGTCTCCGGGACTTCCTACACCTTC	CASSFLVSGTSYTF
TRBV11-2	.	TRBD1	TRBJ1-2	TGTGCCAGCAGCTTAGGGACAGGTGGCTACACCTTC	CASSLGTGGYTF